Sequencing of this T cell receptor (beta chain) was carried out in a study of T cell changes during pregnancy in multiple sclerosis. The repertoire was sequenced with immunoSEQ multiplex PCR; TCRdb's copy has only in-frame clones and lacks some. The sample lists roughly 49,000 clones; about 90% were seen once. In germline, CDR1 is SNHLY, CDR2 FYNNEI. V dropped 4 bases and J dropped 4; count of bases not matched to a gene: 5. This CDR3 has 14 residues. The TCR sequence derives from a female donor in good health, enrolled as a control in a pregnancy study. The V and J genes are TRBV2 and TRBJ2-7; 9 nucleotides line up with TRBD1. Here the sequenced sample was peripheral blood, taken in the first trimester of pregnancy. The CDR3 loop reads CASSATGGGYEQYF. DNA for the CDR3: TGTGCCAGCAGTGCTACAGGGGGCGGATACGAGCAGTACTTC.